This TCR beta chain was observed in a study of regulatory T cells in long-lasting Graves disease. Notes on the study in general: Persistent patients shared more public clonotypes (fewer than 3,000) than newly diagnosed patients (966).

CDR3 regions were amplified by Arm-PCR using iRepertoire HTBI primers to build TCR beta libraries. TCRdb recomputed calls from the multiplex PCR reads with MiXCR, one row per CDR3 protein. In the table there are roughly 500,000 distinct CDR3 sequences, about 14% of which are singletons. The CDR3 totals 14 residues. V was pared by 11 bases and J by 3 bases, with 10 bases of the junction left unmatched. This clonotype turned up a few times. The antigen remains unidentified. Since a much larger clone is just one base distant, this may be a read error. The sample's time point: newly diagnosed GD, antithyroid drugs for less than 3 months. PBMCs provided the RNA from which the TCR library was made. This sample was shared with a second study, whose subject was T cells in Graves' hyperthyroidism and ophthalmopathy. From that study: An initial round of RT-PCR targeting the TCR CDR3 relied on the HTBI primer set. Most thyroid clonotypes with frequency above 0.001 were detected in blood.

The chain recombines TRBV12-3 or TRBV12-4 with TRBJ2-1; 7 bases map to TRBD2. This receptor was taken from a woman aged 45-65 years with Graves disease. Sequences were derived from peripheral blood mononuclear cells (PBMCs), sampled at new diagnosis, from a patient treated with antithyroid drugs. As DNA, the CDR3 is TGTGCCGGCGAGGGAGGGGCGAACTACAATGAGCAGTTCTTC. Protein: CAGEGGANYNEQFF.